This TCR beta chain was identified in a study of cytomegalovirus exposure and HLA in healthy donors. With 4 bases clipped from V and 4 bases from J, the junction kept 13 bases outside the gene matches. This CDR3 has 18 residues. Germline V gene sequence: CDR1 KGHSH, CDR2 LQKENI. The PCR had 60 Vbeta and 13 Jbeta primers. Profiling relied on immunoSEQ multiplex PCR, and the TCRdb table lists in-frame clones only, not all of them. The top ten clones hold approximately 3% of a sample with 75,000 to 100,000 clones, around 64% of them seen once. The receptor was isolated from a man between 60 and 75 years old in good health and CMV-seronegative. V gene TRBV18 combines with J gene TRBJ1-1, with 12 bases that match TRBD1. Material for sequencing was PBMCs. This CDR3 is CASSLKPGTGGLSTEAFF. The CDR3 DNA follows: TGTGCCAGCTCACTCAAGCCTGGGACAGGGGGCTTAAGCACTGAAGCTTTCTTT.